This entry describes one T cell receptor beta chain. The antigen remains unidentified. These data are taken from a study of T cell repertoires in cytomegalovirus infection. Background on the study: Signatures in public TCR beta sequences pointed to both CMV infection and matching HLA type.

The CDR3 loop spans 14 amino acids. Germline CDR1 SEHNR, CDR2 FQNEAQ (reference sequence). V dropped 5 bases and J dropped 8; count of bases not matched to a gene: 9. TCRdb re-derived calls from the reads in MiXCR, one entry per CDR3 protein. This table holds some 900,000 distinct CDR3 sequences, approximately 29% found once. Sequenced here: cultured CD8+ T cells from PBMCs, sampled from culture after CMV antigen stimulation. This receptor was identified in a human donor in good health (CMV status not recorded). Some clones in this sample may be carry-over from other donors' samples. V usage is TRBV7-9 and J usage is TRBJ1-2, with 9 positions matching TRBD1. The CDR3 loop is CASSQQGALRGYTF. The CDR3 region has the DNA TGTGCCAGCAGCCAACAGGGGGCCCTAAGAGGCTACACCTTC.